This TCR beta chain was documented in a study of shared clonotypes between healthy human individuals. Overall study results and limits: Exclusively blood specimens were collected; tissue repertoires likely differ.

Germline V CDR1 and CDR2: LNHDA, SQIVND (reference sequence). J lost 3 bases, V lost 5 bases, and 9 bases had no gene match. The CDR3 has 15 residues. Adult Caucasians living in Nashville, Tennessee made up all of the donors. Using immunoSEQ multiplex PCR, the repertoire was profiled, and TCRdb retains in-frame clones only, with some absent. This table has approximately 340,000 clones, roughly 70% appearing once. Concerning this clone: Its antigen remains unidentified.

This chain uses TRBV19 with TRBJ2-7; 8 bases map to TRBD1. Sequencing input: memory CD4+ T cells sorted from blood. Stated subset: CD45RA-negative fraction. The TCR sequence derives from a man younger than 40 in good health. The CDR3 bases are TGTGCCAGTAGTGAGACAGGGGAGGCGATCTACGAGCAGTACTTC. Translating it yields CASSETGEAIYEQYF. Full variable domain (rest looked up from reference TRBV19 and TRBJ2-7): DGGITQSPKYLFRKEGQNVTLSCEQNLNHDAMYWYRQDPGQGLRLIYYSQIVNDFQKGDIAEGYSVSREKKESFPLTVTSAQKNPTAFYLCASSETGEAIYEQYFGPGTRLTVT.